This is a list of T cell receptor beta chains from one sample in a study of control samples from healthy donors and cancer patients. Generated by immunoSEQ multiplex PCR, the TCRdb table keeps only in-frame clones and is missing some. The sample has 190,000 or so clones; approximately 92% are singletons. Sequencing was performed on blood. The receptors were sampled from a man aged 18 to 30 in good health. The CDR3 runs from the conserved cysteine through the conserved F or W. The order of the fields is V gene, clone size, J gene, D gene, CDR3 DNA, CDR3 protein. A D gene is named only where the DNA matches it firmly. For some rows the clone size is stated as once, few or many, or as a class when expanded; others skip it.

TRBV5-1	-	TRBJ2-2	TRBD1	TGCGCCAGCAGCTTGGCGACAGGGGGACACACCGGGGAGCTGTTTTTT	CASSLATGGHTGELFF
TRBV3-1/TRBV3-2	-	TRBJ2-3	-	TGTGCCAGCAGCCTATCAGGACAGTTCGACGATACGCAGTATTTT	CASSLSGQFDDTQYF
TRBV25-1	-	TRBJ2-2	-	TGTGCCAGCAGTGAATTAAGGAAAGGGGCCGGGGAGCTGTTTTTT	CASSELRKGAGELFF
TRBV19	-	TRBJ1-4	TRBD1	TGTGCCAGTAGACTGAACAGGGGCGGTGAAAAACTGTTTTTT	CASRLNRGGEKLFF
TRBV6-5	-	TRBJ1-4	-	TGTGCCAGCAAGAAGGGTACTAATGAAAAACTGTTTTTT	CASKKGTNEKLFF
TRBV14	-	TRBJ2-2	-	TGTGCCAGCAGCCACGCCGCCAGGAACCGGGACTCCACCGGGGAGCTGTTTTTT	CASSHAARNRDSTGELFF
TRBV19	-	TRBJ1-5	-	TGTGCCAGCCTCCCCAGGGGTAGCAATCAGCCCCAGCATTTT	CASLPRGSNQPQHF
TRBV27	-	TRBJ2-1	TRBD2	TGTGCCAGCAGTCCAGGCGGGGGGGCCGGGTACAATGAGCAGTTCTTC	CASSPGGGAGYNEQFF
TRBV7-6	-	TRBJ1-5	-	TGTGCCAGCAGCTTAGGAGGGAGGGAGAGCAATCAGCCCCAGCATTTT	CASSLGGRESNQPQHF
TRBV7-2	-	TRBJ2-3	-	TGTGCCAGCAGCTTATTACTAGCTGGTACAGATACGCAGTATTTT	CASSLLLAGTDTQYF
TRBV4-1	-	TRBJ1-2	-	TGCGCCAGCAGCCGCCCCGAGGGCCGTAATGGCTACACCTTC	CASSRPEGRNGYTF
TRBV5-1	few	TRBJ1-2	-	TGCGCCAGCAGCTCCGACAGTGATAACTATGGCTACACCTTC	CASSSDSDNYGYTF
TRBV6-1	-	TRBJ2-5	-	TGTGCCAGCAGTGAACTCCAGGGGACCCAGTACTTC	CASSELQGTQYF
TRBV6-5	-	TRBJ1-2	TRBD1	TGTGCCAGCAGTTCTCAGGGGGACTATGGCTACACCTTC	CASSSQGDYGYTF
TRBV18	few	TRBJ2-3	TRBD2	TGTGCCAGCTCACCACTTCTTTGGGGCGGGGGAGACGGCACAGATACGCAGTATTTT	CASSPLLWGGGDGTDTQYF
TRBV27	-	TRBJ2-7	TRBD2	TGTGCCAGCAGGACTAGCGGAAGCTCCTACGAGCAGTACTTC	CASRTSGSSYEQYF
TRBV19	-	TRBJ2-2	-	TGTGCCAGTAGTATCGCTGAGAGCACCGGGGAGCTGTTTTTT	CASSIAESTGELFF
TRBV5-5	-	TRBJ2-5	-	TGTGCCAGCAGCTTGGGTGGGCAGGGGGAGACCCAGTACTTC	CASSLGGQGETQYF
TRBV6-1	-	TRBJ2-7	-	TGTGCCAGCAGTGAGACGAGACAGGTTGTCTACGAGCAGTACTTC	CASSETRQVVYEQYF
TRBV5-4	-	TRBJ2-7	-	TGTGCCAGCAGCTTGGAACAGGGCGGCTATGGGCAGTACTTC	CASSLEQGGYGQYF
TRBV7-3	-	TRBJ1-6	-	TGTGCCAGCAGCTTAAATAGGGCGAATTCACCCCTCCACTTT	CASSLNRANSPLHF
TRBV6-5	-	TRBJ1-1	-	TGTGCCAGCACAAGGGGTAGTCCCACTGAAGCTTTCTTT	CASTRGSPTEAFF
TRBV4-2	-	TRBJ2-7	TRBD2	TGTGCCAGCAGCCAAGAAATTACTAGCGGGGGGAGCTCCTACGAGCAGTACTTC	CASSQEITSGGSSYEQYF
TRBV2	-	TRBJ1-2	-	TGTGCCAGCAGTGAGGGAGGAGCGAACTATGGCTACACCTTC	CASSEGGANYGYTF
TRBV5-5	-	TRBJ2-2	-	TGTGCCAGCAGCCGGGGACGAGTCGACACCGGGGAGCTGTTTTTT	CASSRGRVDTGELFF
TRBV5-1	-	TRBJ1-2	TRBD1	TGCGCCAGCAGCTCGGGACAGGAGATTATCTATGGCTACACCTTC	CASSSGQEIIYGYTF
TRBV3-1/TRBV3-2	-	TRBJ2-5	TRBD2	TGTGCCAGCAGCCCCCTGTGGGGGGGGACCCAGTACTTC	CASSPLWGGTQYF
TRBV6-5	-	TRBJ1-2	TRBD1	TGTGCCAGCAGTTACGTGACAGGGAACTATGGCTACACCTTC	CASSYVTGNYGYTF
TRBV10-3	-	TRBJ2-1	TRBD2	TGTGCCATCAGTGACCCGGGACTAGCGGGGTCTAGCTCCTACAATGAGCAGTTCTTC	CAISDPGLAGSSSYNEQFF
TRBV7-9	-	TRBJ1-6	-	TGTGCCAGCAGCTTAGGGACAGTCGGGAATTCACCCCTCCACTTT	CASSLGTVGNSPLHF
TRBV5-8	-	TRBJ1-1	-	TGTGCCAGCAGCTTTGACCGTCAACAGGCGAACACTGAAGCTTTCTTT	CASSFDRQQANTEAFF
TRBV18	-	TRBJ1-2	-	TGTGCCAGCTCACCGTCGAGAGCGGGCTACACCTTC	CASSPSRAGYTF
TRBV7-3	-	TRBJ2-7	-	TGTGCCAGCAGCTTAAGGCCAGGGTTGGTCTACGAGCAGTACTTC	CASSLRPGLVYEQYF
TRBV5-4	-	TRBJ2-5	TRBD2	TGTGCCAGCAGCTTGGAATCTAGCGGGGGATGGGGCCAAGAGACCCAGTACTTC	CASSLESSGGWGQETQYF
TRBV18	-	TRBJ1-1	-	TGTGCCAGCTCACCGGTAGAGCTCCGAGTGAACACTGAAGCTTTCTTT	CASSPVELRVNTEAFF
TRBV5-6	-	TRBJ2-7	-	TGTGCCAGCAACGACAGGACGTCCTACGAGCAGTACTTC	CASNDRTSYEQYF
TRBV2	-	TRBJ2-5	-	TGTGCCAGCCAGTTTGCAGGACTCCAAGAGACCCAGTACTTC	CASQFAGLQETQYF
TRBV29-1	-	TRBJ2-5	TRBD1	TGCAGCGTTGAAGATTCAGGGACAGAAGAGACCCAGTACTTC	CSVEDSGTEETQYF
TRBV2	-	TRBJ1-6	-	TGTGCCTCTACGGCCTCCGGGAATTCACCCCTCCACTTT	CASTASGNSPLHF
TRBV29-1	-	TRBJ2-3	-	TGCAGCGTTGAAGGGGGGGCAAACACAGATACGCAGTATTTT	CSVEGGANTDTQYF
TRBV6-1	-	TRBJ2-3	TRBD2	TGTGCCAGCAGTGAACAGGGAGCCGGGGGGGATACGCAGTATTTT	CASSEQGAGGDTQYF
TRBV5-1	-	TRBJ2-5	-	TGCGCCAGCAGCCTGGGAGGTGGGGACGAAGAGACCCAGTACTTC	CASSLGGGDEETQYF
TRBV3-1/TRBV3-2	-	TRBJ1-1	-	TGTGCCAGCAGCCAACTGCAGGGACCCCCTGAAGCTTTCTTT	CASSQLQGPPEAFF
TRBV13	-	TRBJ2-1	-	TGTGCCAGCGGGAAGGGGAGCTCCTACAATGAGCAGTTCTTC	CASGKGSSYNEQFF
TRBV2	-	TRBJ2-5	-	TGTGCCAGCGCCCTCAAGTCCCAGTACTTC	CASALKSQYF
TRBV7-9	-	TRBJ1-4	-	TGTGCCAGCAGCTTAGAATCAATGTTGGGACGGGTGGGTAATGAAAAACTGTTTTTT	CASSLESMLGRVGNEKLFF
TRBV2	-	TRBJ2-5	TRBD1	TGTGCCAGCAGTGTTGAGGGAGGACAGGGCGCCCAGACCCAGTACTTC	CASSVEGGQGAQTQYF
TRBV30	-	TRBJ2-3	TRBD2	TGTGCCTGGAGCATAGAGCGGGGGGGCAATACGCAGTATTTT	CAWSIERGGNTQYF
TRBV5-1	-	TRBJ1-6	TRBD1	TGCGCCAGCAGCTTGGAACCAGGGGGGAATTCACCCCTCCACTTT	CASSLEPGGNSPLHF
TRBV29-1	-	TRBJ2-7	-	TGCAGCGTTGGTCTCGGGGCAGAGCAGTACTTC	CSVGLGAEQYF
TRBV7-2	-	TRBJ2-7	-	TGTGCCAGCAGCTTGACAGAGCACAGGGTCTACGAGCAGTACTTC	CASSLTEHRVYEQYF